The present T cell receptor beta chain was sequenced within a study of graft-versus-host responses after intestinal transplantation. Whole-study results and caveats: High graft-versus-host to host-versus-graft T cell clonal ratios marked allografts of patients with graft-donor macrochimerism.

Looked up from germline, CDR1 is MNHEY and CDR2 is SVGAGI. This CDR3 spans 13 amino acids. V lost 6 bases, J lost 5 bases, and 5 bases stayed unmatched. Using immunoSEQ multiplex PCR, the repertoire was profiled, and TCRdb retains in-frame clones only, with some absent. The table has some 7,000 clones, 20% to 30% seen once. Sequenced here: alloreactive CD4+ T cells from a mixed lymphocyte reaction culture, sampled before intestinal transplant. Specified subset: CFSE-low proliferating T cells sorted from approximately 6-day pre-transplant mixed lymphocyte reaction (GvH or HvG direction). The chain uses TRBV6-5 and TRBJ1-1; TRBD1 matches at 8 bases. This receptor was identified in a human patient who received an intestinal transplant. CDR3: CASRRTGRTEAFF. The CDR3 DNA is TGTGCCAGCAGGAGGACAGGGAGAACTGAAGCTTTCTTT.